The clone carrying this TCR beta chain was observed a few times. The antigen remains undetermined. The data derive from a study of T-cell memory formation after mild COVID-19. Study results and caveats: There were some responding clones in pre-infection memory, which suggested that cross-reactive memory had joined. Clones shrinking between day 15 and 85 showed a balanced CD4/CD8 split, and those that grew later tilted toward CD4+.

cDNA libraries for TCR alpha and TCR beta, carrying sample barcodes and UMIs, came from 5'RACE with constant-segment primers. MiXCR, run by TCRdb on the 5' RACE reads, gives a single entry per CDR3 protein. The sample contains roughly 170,000 distinct CDR3 sequences, roughly a fifth of which appear only once. CDR1 MGHDK and CDR2 SYGVNS come from the germline V gene. The CDR3 sequence is 16 residues long. V lost 4 bases to trimming and J lost 7 bases, with 20 bases between them. Sequencing was done on a sample of PBMCs or a T cell subset sorted from them (not recorded which). The V and J genes are TRBV25-1 and TRBJ1-5; TRBD1 is a possible D gene (5 bases). The TCR comes from an adult woman who had mild COVID-19 (a few samples of this study predate the infection). Cell type and time point are not known. The CDR3 sequence is CASSALGRVTGQPQHF. The DNA of the CDR3 is TGTGCCAGCAGTGCCCTGGGACGCGTTACGGGGCAGCCCCAGCATTTT.